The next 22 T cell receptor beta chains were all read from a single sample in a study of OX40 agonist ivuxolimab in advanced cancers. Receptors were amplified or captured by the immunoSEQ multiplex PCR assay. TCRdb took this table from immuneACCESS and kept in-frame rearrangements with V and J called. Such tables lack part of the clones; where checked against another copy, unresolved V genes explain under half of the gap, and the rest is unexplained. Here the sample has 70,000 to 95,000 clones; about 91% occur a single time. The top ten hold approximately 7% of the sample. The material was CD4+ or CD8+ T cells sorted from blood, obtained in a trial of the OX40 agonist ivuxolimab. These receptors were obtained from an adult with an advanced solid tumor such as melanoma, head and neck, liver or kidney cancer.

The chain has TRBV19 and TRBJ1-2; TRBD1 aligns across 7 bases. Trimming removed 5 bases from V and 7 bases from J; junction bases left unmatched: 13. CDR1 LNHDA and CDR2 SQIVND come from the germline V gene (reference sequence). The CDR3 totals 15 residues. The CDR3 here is CASSASQGLSLGYTF. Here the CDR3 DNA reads TGTGCCAGTAGTGCCTCACAGGGGTTGAGTCTTGGCTACACCTTC.

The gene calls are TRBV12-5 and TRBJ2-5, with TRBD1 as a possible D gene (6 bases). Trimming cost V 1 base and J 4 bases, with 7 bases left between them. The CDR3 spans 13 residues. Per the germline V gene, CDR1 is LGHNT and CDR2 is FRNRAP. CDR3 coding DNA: TGTGCTAGTGGTTTGGGACAGGTAGAGACCCAGTACTTC. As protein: CASGLGQVETQYF.

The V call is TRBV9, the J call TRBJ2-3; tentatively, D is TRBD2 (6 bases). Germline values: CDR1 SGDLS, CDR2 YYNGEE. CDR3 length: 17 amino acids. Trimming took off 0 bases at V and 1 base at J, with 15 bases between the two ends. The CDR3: CASSVEVGTLGTDTQYF. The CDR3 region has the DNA TGTGCCAGCAGCGTAGAGGTGGGGACTCTTGGCACAGATACGCAGTATTTT.

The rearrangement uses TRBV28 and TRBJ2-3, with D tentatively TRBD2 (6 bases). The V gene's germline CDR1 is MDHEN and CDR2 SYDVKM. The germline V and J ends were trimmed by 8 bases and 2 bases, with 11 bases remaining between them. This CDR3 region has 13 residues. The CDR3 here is CASAAGFTDTQYF. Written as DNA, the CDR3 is TGTGCCAGCGCGGCGGGGTTCACAGATACGCAGTATTTT.

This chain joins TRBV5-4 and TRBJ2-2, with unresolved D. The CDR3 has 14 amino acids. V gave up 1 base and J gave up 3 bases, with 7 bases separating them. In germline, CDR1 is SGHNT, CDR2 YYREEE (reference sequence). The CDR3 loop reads CASSLSSYTGELFF. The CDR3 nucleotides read TGTGCCAGCAGCTTGAGTTCCTACACCGGGGAGCTGTTTTTT.

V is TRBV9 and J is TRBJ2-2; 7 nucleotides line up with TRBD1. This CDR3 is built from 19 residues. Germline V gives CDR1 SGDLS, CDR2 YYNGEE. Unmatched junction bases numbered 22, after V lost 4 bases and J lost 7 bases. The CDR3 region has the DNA TGTGCCAGCAGCAACCCGGGTCCGAGGGGGCTACCCCGGGGCGGGGAGCTGTTTTTT. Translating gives CASSNPGPRGLPRGGELFF.

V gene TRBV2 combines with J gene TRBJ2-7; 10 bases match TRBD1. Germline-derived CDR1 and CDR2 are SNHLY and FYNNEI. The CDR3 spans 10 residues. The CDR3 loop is CASIIRQGAV. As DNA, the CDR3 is TGTGCCAGCATAATAAGACAGGGGGCAGTC.

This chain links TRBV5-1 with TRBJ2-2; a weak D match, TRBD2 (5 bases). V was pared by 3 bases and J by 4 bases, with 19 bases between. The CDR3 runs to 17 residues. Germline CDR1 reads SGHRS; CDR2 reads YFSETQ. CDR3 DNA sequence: TGCGCCAGCAGCTCCCGCCCCAGGACGGACTTCACCGGGGAGCTGTTTTTT. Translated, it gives CASSSRPRTDFTGELFF. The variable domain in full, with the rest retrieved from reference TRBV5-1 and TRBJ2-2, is KAGVTQTPRYLIKTRGQQVTLSCSPISGHRSVSWYQQTPGQGLQFLFEYFSETQRNKGNFPGRFSGRQFSNSRSEMNVSTLELGDSALYLCASSSRPRTDFTGELFFGEGSRLTVL.

CDR3 sequence: CASSELGRTQYF. The CDR3 DNA reads TGTGCCAGCAGTGAGTTAGGGCGAACCCAGTACTTC. The chain is built from TRBV2 and TRBJ2-5; D is undetermined. Germline CDR1 and CDR2: SNHLY and FYNNEI. The length of the CDR3 is 12 residues. V was pared by 3 bases and J by 8 bases, with 10 bases between.

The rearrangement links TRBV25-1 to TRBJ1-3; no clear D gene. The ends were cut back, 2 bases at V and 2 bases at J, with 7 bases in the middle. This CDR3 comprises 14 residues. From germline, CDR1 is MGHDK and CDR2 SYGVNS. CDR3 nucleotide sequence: TGTGCCAGCAGTGAAGGGCGAACTGGAAACACCATATATTTT. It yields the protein CASSEGRTGNTIYF.

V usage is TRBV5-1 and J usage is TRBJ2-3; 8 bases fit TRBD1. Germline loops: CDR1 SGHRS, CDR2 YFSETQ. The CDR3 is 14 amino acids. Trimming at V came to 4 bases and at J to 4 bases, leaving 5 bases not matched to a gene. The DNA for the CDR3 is TGCGCCAGCAGCGATCGACAGGGGTCAGATACGCAGTATTTT. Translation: CASSDRQGSDTQYF.

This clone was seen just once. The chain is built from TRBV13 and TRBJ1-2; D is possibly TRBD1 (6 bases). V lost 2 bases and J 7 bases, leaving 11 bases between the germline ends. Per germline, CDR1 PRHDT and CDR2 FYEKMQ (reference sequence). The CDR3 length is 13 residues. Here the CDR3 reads CASSLWRGAGYTF. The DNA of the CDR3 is TGTGCCAGCAGCTTATGGAGGGGGGCTGGCTACACCTTC.

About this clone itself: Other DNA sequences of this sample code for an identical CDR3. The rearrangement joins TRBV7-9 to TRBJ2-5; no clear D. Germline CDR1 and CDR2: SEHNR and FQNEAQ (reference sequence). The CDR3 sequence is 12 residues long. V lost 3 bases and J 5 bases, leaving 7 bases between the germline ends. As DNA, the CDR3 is TGTGCCAGCAGCTTCGGTGGGGAGACCCAGTACTTC. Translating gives CASSFGGETQYF.

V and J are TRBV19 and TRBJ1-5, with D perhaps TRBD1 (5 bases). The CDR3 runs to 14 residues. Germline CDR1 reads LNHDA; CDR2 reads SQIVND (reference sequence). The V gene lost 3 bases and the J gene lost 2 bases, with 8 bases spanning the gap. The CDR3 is CASSILTGNQPQHF. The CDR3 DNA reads TGTGCCAGTAGTATTTTGACAGGCAATCAGCCCCAGCATTTT.

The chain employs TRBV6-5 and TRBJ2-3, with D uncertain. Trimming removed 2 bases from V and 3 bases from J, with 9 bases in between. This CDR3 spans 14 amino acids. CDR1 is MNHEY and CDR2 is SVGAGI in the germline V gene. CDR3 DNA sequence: TGTGCCAGCAGTTACCGAGGTAGAACAGATACGCAGTATTTT. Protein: CASSYRGRTDTQYF.

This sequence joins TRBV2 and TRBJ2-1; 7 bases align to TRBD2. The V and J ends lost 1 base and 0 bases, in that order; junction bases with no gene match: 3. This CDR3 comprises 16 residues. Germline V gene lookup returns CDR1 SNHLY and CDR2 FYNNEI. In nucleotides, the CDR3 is TGTGCCAGCAGTGAAGGCGGCGGGGGCTCCTACAATGAGCAGTTCTTC. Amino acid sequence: CASSEGGGGSYNEQFF.

The CDR3 protein is CASSVEHGYEQYF. Here the CDR3 DNA reads TGTGCCAGCAGCGTAGAGCATGGTTACGAGCAGTACTTC. J is TRBJ2-7 and V is TRBV9, with D unresolved. The length of the CDR3 is 13 residues. CDR1 is SGDLS and CDR2 is YYNGEE in the germline V gene. V was clipped by 0 bases and J by 4 bases, with 8 bases between them.

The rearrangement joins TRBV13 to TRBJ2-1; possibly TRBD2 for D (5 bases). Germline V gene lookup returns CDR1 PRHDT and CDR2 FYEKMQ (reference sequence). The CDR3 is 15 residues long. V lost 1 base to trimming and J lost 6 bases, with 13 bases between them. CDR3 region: CASSLVLGGVNEQFF. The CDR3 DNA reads TGTGCCAGCAGCTTAGTACTAGGAGGCGTCAATGAGCAGTTCTTC.

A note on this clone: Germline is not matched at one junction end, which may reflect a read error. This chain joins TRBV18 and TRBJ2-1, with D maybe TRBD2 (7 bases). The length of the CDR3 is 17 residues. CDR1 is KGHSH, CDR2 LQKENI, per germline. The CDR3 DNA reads TGTGCCAGCTCATCACCCTTAGGGGGAGGGCCAAAGAATGAGCAGTTCTTC. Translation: CASSSPLGGGPKNEQFF.

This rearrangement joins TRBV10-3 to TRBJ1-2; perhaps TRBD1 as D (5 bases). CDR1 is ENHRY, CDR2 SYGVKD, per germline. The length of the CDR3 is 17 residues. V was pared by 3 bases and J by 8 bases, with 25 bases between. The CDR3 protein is CAISDSAVQGPQGGYTF. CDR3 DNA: TGTGCCATCAGTGACTCCGCCGTGCAGGGTCCTCAAGGGGGCTACACCTTC.

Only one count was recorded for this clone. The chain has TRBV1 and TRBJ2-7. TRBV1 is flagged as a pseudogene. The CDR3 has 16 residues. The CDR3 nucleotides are TGCACCAGCAGCCAAGAAGGGCTAGGGGACGACTACGAGCAGTACTTC. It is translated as CTSSQEGLGDDYEQYF.

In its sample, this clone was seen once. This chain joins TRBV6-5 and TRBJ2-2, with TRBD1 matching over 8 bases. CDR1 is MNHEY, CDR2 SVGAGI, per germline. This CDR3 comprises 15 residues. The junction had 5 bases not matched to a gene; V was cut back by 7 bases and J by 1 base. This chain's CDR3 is CASKTGGRNTGELFF. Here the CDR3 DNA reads TGTGCCAGCAAAACAGGGGGGAGGAACACCGGGGAGCTGTTTTTT.